This T cell receptor beta chain comes out of a study of human T cells and chemical hapten exposure. Whole-study results and caveats: No change in TCRs above 1 in 1000 frequency was produced by DPC sensitization.

About this clonotype: What it recognizes is unknown.

Time point denoted: pre-sensitization, week 0. This sample's treatment: therapeutic diphenylcyclopropenone sensitization with weekly scalp DPC. In TCRdb, the RACE reads were re-called with MiXCR into one record per CDR3 protein. The sample contains a few hundred thousand distinct CDR3 sequences, 5.5% of which appear only once. The V and J ends lost 5 bases and 14 bases respectively, with 18 bases between them. The CDR3 is 13 amino acids. The source is a woman under 30 with alopecia areata. Some clones in this sample may be carry-over from other donors' samples. The rearrangement uses TRBV12-3 or TRBV12-4 and TRBJ1-4, with D possibly being TRBD1 (5 bases). The source material was whole blood, sampled in connection with sensitization to the hapten diphenylcyclopropenone (DPC). In DNA, the CDR3 is TGTGCCAGCAGTCGAGATTACACGGGACTTCTGTTTTTT. Amino acids: CASSRDYTGLLFF.